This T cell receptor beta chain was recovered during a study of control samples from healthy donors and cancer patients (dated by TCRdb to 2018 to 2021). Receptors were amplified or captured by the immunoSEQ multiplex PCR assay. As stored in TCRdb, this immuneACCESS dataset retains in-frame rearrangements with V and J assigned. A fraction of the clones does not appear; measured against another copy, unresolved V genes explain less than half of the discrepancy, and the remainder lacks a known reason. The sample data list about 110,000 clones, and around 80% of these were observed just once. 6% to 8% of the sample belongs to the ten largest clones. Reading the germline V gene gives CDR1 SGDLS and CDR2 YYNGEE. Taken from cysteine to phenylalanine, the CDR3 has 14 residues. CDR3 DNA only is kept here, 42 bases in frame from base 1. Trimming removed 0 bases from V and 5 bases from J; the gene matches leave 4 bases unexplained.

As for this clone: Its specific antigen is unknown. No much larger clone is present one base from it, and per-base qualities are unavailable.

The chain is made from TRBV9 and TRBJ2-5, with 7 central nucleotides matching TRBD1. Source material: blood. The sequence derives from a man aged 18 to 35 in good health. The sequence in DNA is TGTGCCAGCAGCGTAGAGGGGGCGCGGGAGACCCAGTACTTC. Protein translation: CASSVEGARETQYF. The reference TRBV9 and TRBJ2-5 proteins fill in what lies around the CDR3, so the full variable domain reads DSGVTQTPKHLITATGQRVTLRCSPRSGDLSVYWYQQSLDQGLQFLIQYYNGEERAKGNILERFSAQQFPDLHSELNLSSLELGDSALYFCASSVEGARETQYFGPGTRLLVL.